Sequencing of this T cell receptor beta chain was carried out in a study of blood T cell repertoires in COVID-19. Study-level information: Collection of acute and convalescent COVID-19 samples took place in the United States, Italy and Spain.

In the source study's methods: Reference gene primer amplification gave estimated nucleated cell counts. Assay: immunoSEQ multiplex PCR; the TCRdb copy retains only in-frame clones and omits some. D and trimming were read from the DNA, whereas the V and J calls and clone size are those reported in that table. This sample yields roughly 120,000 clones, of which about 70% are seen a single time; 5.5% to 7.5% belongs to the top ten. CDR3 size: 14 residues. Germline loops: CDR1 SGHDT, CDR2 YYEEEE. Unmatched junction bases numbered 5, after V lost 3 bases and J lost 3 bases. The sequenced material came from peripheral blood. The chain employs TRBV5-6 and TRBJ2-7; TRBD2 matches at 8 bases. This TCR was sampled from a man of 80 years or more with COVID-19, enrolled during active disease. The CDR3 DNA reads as TGTGCCAGCAGCTCGCCCGGGACTAGCTACGAGCAGTACTTC. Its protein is CASSSPGTSYEQYF.